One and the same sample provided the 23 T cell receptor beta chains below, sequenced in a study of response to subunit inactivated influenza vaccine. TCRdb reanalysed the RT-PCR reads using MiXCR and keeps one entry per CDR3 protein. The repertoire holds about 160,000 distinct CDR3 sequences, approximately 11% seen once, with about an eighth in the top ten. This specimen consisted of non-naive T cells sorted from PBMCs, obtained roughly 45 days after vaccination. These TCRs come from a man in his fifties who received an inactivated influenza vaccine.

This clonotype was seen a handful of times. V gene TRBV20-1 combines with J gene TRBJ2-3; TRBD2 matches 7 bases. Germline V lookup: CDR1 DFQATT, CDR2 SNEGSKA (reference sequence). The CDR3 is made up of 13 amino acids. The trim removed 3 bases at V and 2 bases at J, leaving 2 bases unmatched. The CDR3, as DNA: TGCAGTGCTAGCCGGGAGGTCACAGATACGCAGTATTTT. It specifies CSASREVTDTQYF.

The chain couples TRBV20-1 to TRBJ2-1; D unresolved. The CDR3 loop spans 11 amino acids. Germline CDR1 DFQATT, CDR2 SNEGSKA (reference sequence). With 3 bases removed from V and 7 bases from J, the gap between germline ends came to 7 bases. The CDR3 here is CSASGVNEQFF. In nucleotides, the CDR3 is TGCAGTGCTAGCGGAGTTAATGAGCAGTTCTTC.

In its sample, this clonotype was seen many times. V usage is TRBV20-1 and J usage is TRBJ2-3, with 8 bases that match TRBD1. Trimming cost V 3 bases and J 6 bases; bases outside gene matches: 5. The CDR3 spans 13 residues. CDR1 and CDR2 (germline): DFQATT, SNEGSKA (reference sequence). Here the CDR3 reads CSASQGAGDTQYF. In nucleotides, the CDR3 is TGCAGTGCTAGCCAGGGGGCAGGGGATACGCAGTATTTT.

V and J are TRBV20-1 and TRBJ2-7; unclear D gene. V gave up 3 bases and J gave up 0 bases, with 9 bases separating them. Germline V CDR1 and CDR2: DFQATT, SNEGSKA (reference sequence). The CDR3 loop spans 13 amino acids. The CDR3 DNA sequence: TGCAGTGCTAGTTACACGAGCTCCTACGAGCAGTACTTC. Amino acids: CSASYTSSYEQYF.

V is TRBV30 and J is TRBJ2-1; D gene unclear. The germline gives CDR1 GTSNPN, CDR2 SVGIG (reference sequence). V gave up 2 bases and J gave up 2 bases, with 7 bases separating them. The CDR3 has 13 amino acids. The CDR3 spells CAWSFTPYNEQFF. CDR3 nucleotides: TGTGCCTGGAGTTTCACCCCCTACAATGAGCAGTTCTTC.

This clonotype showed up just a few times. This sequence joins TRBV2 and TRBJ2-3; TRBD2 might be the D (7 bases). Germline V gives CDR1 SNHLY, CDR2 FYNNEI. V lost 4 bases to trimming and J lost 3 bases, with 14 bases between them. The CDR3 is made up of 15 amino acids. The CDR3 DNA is TGTGCCAGCAGTGCGGTAGGGGGAGGGACAGATACGCAGTATTTT. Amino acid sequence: CASSAVGGGTDTQYF.

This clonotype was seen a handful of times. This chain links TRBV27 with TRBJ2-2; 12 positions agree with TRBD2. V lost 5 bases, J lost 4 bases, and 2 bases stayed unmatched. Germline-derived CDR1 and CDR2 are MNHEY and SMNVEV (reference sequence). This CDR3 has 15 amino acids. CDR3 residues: CASSLAGGTTGELFF. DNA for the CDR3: TGTGCCAGCAGTCTAGCGGGGGGGACCACCGGGGAGCTGTTTTTT.

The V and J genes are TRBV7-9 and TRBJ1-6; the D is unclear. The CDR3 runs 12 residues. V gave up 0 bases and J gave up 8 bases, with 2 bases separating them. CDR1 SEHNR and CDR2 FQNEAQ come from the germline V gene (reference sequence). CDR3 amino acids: CASSLADSPLHF. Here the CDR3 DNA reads TGTGCCAGCAGCTTAGCAGATTCACCCCTCCACTTT. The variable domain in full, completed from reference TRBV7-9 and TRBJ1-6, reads DTGVSQNPRHKITKRGQNVTFRCDPISEHNRLYWYRQTLGQGPEFLTYFQNEAQLEKSRLLSDRFSAERPKGSFSTLEIQRTEQGDSAMYLCASSLADSPLHFGNGTRLTVT.

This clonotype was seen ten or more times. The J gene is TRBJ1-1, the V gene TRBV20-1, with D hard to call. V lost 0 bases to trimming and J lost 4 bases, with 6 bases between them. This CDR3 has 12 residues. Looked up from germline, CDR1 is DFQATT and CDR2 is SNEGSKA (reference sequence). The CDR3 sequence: CSAREGSTEAFF. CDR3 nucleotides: TGCAGTGCTAGAGAGGGAAGCACTGAAGCTTTCTTT.

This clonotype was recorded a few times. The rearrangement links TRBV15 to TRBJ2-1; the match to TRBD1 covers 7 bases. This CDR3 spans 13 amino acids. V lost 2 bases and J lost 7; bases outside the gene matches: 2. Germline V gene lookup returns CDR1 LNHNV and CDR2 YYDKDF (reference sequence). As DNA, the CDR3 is TGTGCCACCAGCAGAAAACAGGGGAATGAGCAGTTCTTC. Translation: CATSRKQGNEQFF.

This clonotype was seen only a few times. CDR3 sequence reads: CASSLASQNNEQFF. DNA of the CDR3: TGTGCCAGCAGCTTGGCCTCTCAGAACAATGAGCAGTTCTTC. The rearrangement links TRBV5-6 to TRBJ2-1; D ambiguous. V gave up 0 bases and J gave up 5 bases, with 9 bases separating them. Germline CDR1 reads SGHDT; CDR2 reads YYEEEE. The CDR3 spans 14 residues.

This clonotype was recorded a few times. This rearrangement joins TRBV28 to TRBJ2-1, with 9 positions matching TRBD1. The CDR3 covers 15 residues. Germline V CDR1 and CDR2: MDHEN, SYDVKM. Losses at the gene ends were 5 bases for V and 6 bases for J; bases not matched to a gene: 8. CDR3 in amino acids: CASSNPGQGGNEQFF. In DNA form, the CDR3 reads TGTGCCAGCAGTAATCCGGGACAGGGCGGCAATGAGCAGTTCTTC.

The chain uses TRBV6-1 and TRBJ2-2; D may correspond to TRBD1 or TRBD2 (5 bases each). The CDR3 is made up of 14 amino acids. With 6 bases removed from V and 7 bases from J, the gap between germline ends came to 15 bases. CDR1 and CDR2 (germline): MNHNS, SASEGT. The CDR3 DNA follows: TGTGCCAGCAGGCCGTGGGGGAATAACGGGGAGCTGTTTTTT. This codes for CASRPWGNNGELFF.

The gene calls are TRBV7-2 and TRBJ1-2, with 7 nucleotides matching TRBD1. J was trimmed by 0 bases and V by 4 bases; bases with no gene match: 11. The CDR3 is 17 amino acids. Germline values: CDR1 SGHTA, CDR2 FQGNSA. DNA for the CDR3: TGTGCCAGCAGCTCCCGTCTGGGGACAGAAACTAACTATGGCTACACCTTC. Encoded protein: CASSSRLGTETNYGYTF.

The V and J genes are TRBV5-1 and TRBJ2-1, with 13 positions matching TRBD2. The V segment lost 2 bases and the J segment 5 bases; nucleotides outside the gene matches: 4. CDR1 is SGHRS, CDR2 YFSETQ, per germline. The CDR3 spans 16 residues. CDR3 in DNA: TGCGCCAGCAGCTTAACTAGCGGGGGGGCCCACAATGAGCAGTTCTTC. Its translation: CASSLTSGGAHNEQFF. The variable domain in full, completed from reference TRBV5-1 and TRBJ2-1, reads KAGVTQTPRYLIKTRGQQVTLSCSPISGHRSVSWYQQTPGQGLQFLFEYFSETQRNKGNFPGRFSGRQFSNSRSEMNVSTLELGDSALYLCASSLTSGGAHNEQFFGPGTRLTVL.

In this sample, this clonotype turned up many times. The chain's CDR3 is CSVKPGQAYSNYGYTF. Written as DNA, the CDR3 is TGCAGCGTGAAGCCGGGACAGGCCTATTCTAACTATGGCTACACCTTC. The chain joins TRBV29-1 to TRBJ1-2; 8 nucleotides align to TRBD1. Germline CDR1 is SQVTM and CDR2 is ANQGSEA. The CDR3 sequence is 16 residues long. With 6 bases clipped from V and 0 bases from J, the junction kept 12 bases outside the gene matches.

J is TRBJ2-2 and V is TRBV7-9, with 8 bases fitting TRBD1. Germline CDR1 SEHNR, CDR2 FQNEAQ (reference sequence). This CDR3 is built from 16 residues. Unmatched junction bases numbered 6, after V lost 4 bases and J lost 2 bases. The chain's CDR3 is CASSSGGQGNTGELFF. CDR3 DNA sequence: TGTGCCAGCAGCTCGGGCGGACAGGGTAACACCGGGGAGCTGTTTTTT.

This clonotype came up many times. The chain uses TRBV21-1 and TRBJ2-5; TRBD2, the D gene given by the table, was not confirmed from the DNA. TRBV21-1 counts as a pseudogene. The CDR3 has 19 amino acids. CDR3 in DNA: TGTGCCAGCAGCAAAGGAAAAAGACTAGCGGGAGCTGAACAAGAGACCCAGTACTTC. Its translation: CASSKGKRLAGAEQETQYF.

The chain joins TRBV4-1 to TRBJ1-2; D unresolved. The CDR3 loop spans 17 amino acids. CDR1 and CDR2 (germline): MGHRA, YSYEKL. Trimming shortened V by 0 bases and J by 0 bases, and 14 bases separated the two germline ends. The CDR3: CASSQDSQRTTNYGYTF. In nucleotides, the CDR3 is TGCGCCAGCAGCCAAGATTCCCAACGAACGACTAACTATGGCTACACCTTC.

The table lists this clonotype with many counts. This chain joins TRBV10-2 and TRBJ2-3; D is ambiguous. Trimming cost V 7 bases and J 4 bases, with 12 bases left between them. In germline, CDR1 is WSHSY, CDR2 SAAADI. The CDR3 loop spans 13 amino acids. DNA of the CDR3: TGCGCCAGCACCCCGCCATGGTCAGATACGCAGTATTTT. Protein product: CASTPPWSDTQYF.

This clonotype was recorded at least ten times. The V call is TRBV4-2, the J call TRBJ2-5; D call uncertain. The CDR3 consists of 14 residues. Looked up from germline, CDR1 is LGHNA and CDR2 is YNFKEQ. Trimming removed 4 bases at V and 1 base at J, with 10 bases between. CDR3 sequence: CASSPEGPQETQYF. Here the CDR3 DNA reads TGTGCCAGCAGCCCCGAAGGACCCCAAGAGACCCAGTACTTC.

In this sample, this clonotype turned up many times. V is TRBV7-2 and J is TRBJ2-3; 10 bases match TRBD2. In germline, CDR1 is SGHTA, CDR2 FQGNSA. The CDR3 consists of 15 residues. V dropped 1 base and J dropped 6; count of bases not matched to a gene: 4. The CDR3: CASSLVVTSGDTQYF. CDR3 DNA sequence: TGTGCCAGCAGCTTAGTTGTGACTAGCGGGGATACGCAGTATTTT.

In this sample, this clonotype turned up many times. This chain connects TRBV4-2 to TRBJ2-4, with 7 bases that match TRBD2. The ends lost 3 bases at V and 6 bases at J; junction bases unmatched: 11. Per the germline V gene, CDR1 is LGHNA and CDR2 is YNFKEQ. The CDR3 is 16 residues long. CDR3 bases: TGTGCCAGCAGCCATCGTTACGGGGGGTTAGGAAACATTCAGTACTTC. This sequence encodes CASSHRYGGLGNIQYF.